The clone carrying this T cell receptor beta chain shows up as medium-sized (0.01 to 0.1%) by frequency. The target antigen is unknown. Every CD8+ subset sample held a few hundred thousand flow-sorted cells, done in triplicate. CD45RO-CCR7+CD27+CD95- characterized naive CD8+ T cells. These data come from a study of CXCR3-negative and CXCR3-positive naive CD8 T cells. The study made its TRB cDNA libraries by 5' RACE, adding UMI labels. One entry per CDR3 protein, without DNA, is what TCRdb gives after re-calling the 5' RACE reads. This sample's table reports some 4,000 distinct CDR3 sequences. This CDR3 contains 13 residues. Notes on the study in general: With surface CD5 comparable between naive subsets, TCR strength was estimated using properties derived from the TRB CDR3.

The clonotype originates from a human donor in good health. Some clones in this sample may be carry-over from other donors' samples. Specimen: naive CXCR3- CD8+ T cells from blood. Subset defined: CD45RO-CCR7+CD27+CD95- naive CD8+ T cells lacking CXCR3 (TNR3-). This chain connects TRBV12-3 or TRBV12-4 to TRBJ2-5. CDR3: CASSFLAQETQYF.